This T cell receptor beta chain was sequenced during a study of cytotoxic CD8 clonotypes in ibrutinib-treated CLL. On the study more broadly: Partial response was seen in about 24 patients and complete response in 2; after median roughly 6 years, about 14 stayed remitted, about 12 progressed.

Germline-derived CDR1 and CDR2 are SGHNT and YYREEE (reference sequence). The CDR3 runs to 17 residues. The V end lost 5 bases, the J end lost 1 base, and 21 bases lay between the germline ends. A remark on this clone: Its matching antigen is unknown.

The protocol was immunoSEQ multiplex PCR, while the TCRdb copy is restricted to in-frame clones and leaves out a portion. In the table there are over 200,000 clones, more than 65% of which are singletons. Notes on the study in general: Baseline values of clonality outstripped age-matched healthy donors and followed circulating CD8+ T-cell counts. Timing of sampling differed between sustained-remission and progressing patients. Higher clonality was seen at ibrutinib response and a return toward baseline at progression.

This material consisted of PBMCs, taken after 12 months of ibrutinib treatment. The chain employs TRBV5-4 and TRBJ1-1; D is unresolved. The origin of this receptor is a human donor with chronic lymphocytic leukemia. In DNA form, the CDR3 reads TGTGCCAGCAGTTTTAATTTCCTGGCCCAAGGGAACACTGAAGCTTTCTTT. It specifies CASSFNFLAQGNTEAFF.